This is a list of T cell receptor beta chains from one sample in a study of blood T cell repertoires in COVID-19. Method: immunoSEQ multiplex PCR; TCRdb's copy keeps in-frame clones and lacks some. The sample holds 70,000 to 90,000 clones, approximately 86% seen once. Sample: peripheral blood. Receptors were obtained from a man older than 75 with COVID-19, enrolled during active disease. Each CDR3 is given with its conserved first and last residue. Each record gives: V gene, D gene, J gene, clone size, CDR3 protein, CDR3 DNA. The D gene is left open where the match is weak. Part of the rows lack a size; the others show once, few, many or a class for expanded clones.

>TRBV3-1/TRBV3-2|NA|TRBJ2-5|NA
CASSQRGFQETQYF
TGTGCCAGCAGCCAAAGGGGATTCCAAGAGACCCAGTACTTC
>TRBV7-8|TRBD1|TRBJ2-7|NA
CASSSEWTGFYEQYF
TGTGCCAGCAGCTCGGAATGGACAGGTTTCTACGAGCAGTACTTC
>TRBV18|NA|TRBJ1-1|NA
CASSPIRDTNTEAFF
TGTGCCAGCTCACCAATCCGGGACACTAACACTGAAGCTTTCTTT
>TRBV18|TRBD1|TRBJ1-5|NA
CASSADRGNQPQHF
TGTGCCAGCTCGGCTGACAGGGGAAATCAGCCCCAGCATTTT
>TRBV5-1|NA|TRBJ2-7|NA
CASSLPSSYEQYF
TGCGCCAGCAGCTTGCCATCCTCCTACGAGCAGTACTTC
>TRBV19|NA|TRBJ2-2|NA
CATARLGSGTGELFF
TGTGCCACTGCCCGTTTGGGGAGCGGCACCGGGGAGCTGTTTTTT
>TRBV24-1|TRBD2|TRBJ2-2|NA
CATSDAGTRNTGELFF
TGTGCCACCAGTGACGCCGGGACTAGAAACACCGGGGAGCTGTTTTTT
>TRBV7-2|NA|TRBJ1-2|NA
CASSLMTDNGYTF
TGTGCCAGCAGCTTAATGACAGACAATGGCTACACCTTC
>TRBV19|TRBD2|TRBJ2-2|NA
CASVPLRSGGGLFF
TGTGCCAGTGTCCCCCTACGGAGCGGCGGGGGGCTGTTTTTT
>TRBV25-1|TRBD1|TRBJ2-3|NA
CASSEGDRLSSTDTQYF
TGTGCCAGCAGTGAAGGGGACAGGTTGAGTAGCACAGATACGCAGTATTTT
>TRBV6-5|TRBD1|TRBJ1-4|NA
CATRRGTGGNEKLFF
TGTGCCACCAGGCGGGGGACAGGGGGGAATGAAAAACTGTTTTTT
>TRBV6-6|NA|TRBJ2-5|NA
CASRDGGSKETQYF
TGTGCCAGCAGGGACGGAGGGTCCAAAGAGACCCAGTACTTC
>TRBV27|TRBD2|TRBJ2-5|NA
CASSFLGRGMETQYF
TGTGCCAGCAGTTTTTTGGGGAGGGGCATGGAGACCCAGTACTTC
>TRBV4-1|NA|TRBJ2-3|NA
CASSQERTSPWDTQYF
TGCGCCAGCAGCCAGGAGAGAACCTCTCCTTGGGATACGCAGTATTTT
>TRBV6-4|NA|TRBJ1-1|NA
CASSLREGAEAFF
TGTGCCAGCAGTCTCAGGGAAGGCGCTGAAGCTTTCTTT
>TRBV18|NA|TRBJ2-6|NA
CASAASVSGANVLTF
TGTGCCAGCGCTGCTTCGGTCTCTGGGGCCAACGTCCTGACTTTC
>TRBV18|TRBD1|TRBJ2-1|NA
CASSPGQGSYNEQFF
TGTGCCAGCTCACCCGGACAGGGGTCCTACAATGAGCAGTTCTTC
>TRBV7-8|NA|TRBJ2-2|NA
CASSPYTGELFF
TGTGCCAGCAGCCCGTACACCGGGGAGCTGTTTTTT
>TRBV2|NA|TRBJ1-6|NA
CASSEATHSPLHF
TGTGCCAGCAGTGAAGCGACACATTCACCCCTCCACTTT
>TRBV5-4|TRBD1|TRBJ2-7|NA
CASSPPGQGAREQYF
TGTGCCAGCAGCCCCCCGGGACAGGGGGCGAGGGAGCAGTACTTC
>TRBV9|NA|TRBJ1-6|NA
CASSVGQYPNSPLHF
TGTGCCAGCAGCGTAGGGCAGTACCCAAATTCACCCCTCCACTTT
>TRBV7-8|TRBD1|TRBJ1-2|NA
CASSLVGQANGYTF
TGTGCCAGCAGCTTAGTCGGACAGGCAAATGGCTACACCTTC
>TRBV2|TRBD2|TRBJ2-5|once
CASTRGSSGGAETQYF
TGTGCCAGCACCAGAGGGAGTAGCGGGGGGGCCGAGACCCAGTACTTC
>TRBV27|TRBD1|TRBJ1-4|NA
CASSLYSSDRRLNEKLFF
TGTGCCAGCAGTCTCTACTCCTCGGACAGGCGACTTAATGAAAAACTGTTTTTT
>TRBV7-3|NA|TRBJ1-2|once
CASSSNGGYGYTF
TGTGCCAGCAGCTCCAACGGGGGCTATGGCTACACCTTC
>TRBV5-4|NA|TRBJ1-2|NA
CASSLPGASNYGYTF
TGTGCCAGCAGCTTACCGGGAGCTTCGAACTATGGCTACACCTTC
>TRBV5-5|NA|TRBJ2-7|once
CASQHRSSYEQYF
TGTGCCAGCCAGCACAGAAGCTCCTACGAGCAGTACTTC
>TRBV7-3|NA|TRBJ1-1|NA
CASSSTPGTEAFF
TGTGCCAGCAGCTCAACACCAGGGACTGAAGCTTTCTTT
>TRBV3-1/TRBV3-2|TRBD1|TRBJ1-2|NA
CASSQGDRGNYGYTF
TGTGCCAGCAGCCAAGGCGACAGGGGGAACTATGGCTACACCTTC